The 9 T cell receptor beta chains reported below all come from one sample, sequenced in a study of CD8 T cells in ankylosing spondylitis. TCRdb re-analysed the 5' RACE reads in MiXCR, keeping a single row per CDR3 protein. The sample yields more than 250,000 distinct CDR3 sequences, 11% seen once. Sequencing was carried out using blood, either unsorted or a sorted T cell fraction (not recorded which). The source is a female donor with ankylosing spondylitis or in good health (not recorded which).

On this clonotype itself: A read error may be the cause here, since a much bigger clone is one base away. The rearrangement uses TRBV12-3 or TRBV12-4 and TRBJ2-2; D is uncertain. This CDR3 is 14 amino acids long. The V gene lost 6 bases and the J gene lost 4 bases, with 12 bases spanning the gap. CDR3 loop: CASRDGDATGELFF. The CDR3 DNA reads TGTGCCAGCAGAGATGGGGATGCCACCGGGGAGCTGTTTTTT.

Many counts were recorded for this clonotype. The CDR3 sequence is CSARDRGTGANVLTF. The CDR3 DNA reads TGCAGTGCTAGAGATAGGGGGACTGGGGCCAACGTCCTGACTTTC. This rearrangement joins TRBV20-1 to TRBJ2-6; TRBD1 might be the D (6 bases). The CDR3 contains 15 residues. Trimming removed 0 bases from V and 2 bases from J, with 8 bases in between. The germline V gene has CDR1 DFQATT and CDR2 SNEGSKA (reference sequence).

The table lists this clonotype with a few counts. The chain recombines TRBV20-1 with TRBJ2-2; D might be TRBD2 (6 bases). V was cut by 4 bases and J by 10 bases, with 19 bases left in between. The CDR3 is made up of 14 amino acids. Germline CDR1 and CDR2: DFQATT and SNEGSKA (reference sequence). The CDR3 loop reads CSATTSAANEELFF. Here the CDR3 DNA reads TGCAGTGCTACGACTAGTGCCGCGAATGAGGAGCTGTTTTTT.

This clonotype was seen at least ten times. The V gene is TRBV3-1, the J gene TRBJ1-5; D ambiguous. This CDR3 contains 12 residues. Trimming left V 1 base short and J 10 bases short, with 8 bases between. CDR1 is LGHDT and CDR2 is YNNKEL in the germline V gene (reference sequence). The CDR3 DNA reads TGTGCCAGCAGCCAAGTGTCCGGACCCCAGCATTTT. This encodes CASSQVSGPQHF.

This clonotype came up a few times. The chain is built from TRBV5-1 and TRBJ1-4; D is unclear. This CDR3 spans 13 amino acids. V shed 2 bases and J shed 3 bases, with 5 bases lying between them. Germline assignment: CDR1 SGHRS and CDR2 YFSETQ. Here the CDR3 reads CASSFDPNEKLFF. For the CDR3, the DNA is TGCGCCAGCAGCTTTGACCCTAATGAAAAACTGTTTTTT.

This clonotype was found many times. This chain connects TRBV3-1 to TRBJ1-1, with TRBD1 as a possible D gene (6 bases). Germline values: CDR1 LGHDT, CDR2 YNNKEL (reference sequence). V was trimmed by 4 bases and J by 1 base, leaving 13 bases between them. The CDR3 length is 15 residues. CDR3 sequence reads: CASSPSWTANTEAFF. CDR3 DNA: TGTGCCAGCAGCCCCTCTTGGACAGCGAACACTGAAGCTTTCTTT.

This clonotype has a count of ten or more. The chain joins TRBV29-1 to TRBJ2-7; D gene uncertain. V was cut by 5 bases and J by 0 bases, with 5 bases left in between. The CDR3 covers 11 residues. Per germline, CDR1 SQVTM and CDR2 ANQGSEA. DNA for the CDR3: TGCAGCGTTTTCGTCTCCTACGAGCAGTACTTC. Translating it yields CSVFVSYEQYF.

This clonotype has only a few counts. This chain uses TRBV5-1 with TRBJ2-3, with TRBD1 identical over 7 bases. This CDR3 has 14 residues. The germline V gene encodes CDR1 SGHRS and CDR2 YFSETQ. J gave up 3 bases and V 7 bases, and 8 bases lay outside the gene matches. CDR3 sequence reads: CASGGQRSTDTQYF. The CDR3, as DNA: TGCGCCAGCGGGGGACAGCGGAGTACAGATACGCAGTATTTT.

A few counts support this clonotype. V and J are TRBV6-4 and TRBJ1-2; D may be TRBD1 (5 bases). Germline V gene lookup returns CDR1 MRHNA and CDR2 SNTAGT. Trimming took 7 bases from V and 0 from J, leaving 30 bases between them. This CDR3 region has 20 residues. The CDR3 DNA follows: TGTGCCAGCATGATTCGCCTGAGCCCGGGGGACCGCCACTCTAACTATGGCTACACCTTC. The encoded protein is CASMIRLSPGDRHSNYGYTF.